This TCR beta chain stems from a study of blood T cell repertoires in COVID-19. The CDR3 covers 13 residues. Unmatched junction bases numbered 6, after V lost 11 bases and J lost 0 bases. Germline CDR1 is ENHRY and CDR2 is SYGVKD. Authors' processing steps: It was from reference gene primer amplification that nucleated cell counts were estimated. Assay: immunoSEQ multiplex PCR; the TCRdb copy retains only in-frame clones and omits some. V and J calls and clone size follow that table, whereas D and trimming were derived from the DNA. The sample carries 240,000 or so clones, about 79% recorded once. Sequencing input: peripheral blood. The rearrangement links TRBV10-3 to TRBJ1-2; 7 bases map to TRBD1. The clonotype comes from a woman of 80 years or more with acute or convalescent COVID-19. Here the CDR3 reads CASRTGSNYGYTF. CDR3 DNA: TGTGCCTCCCGGACAGGCTCTAACTATGGCTACACCTTC.